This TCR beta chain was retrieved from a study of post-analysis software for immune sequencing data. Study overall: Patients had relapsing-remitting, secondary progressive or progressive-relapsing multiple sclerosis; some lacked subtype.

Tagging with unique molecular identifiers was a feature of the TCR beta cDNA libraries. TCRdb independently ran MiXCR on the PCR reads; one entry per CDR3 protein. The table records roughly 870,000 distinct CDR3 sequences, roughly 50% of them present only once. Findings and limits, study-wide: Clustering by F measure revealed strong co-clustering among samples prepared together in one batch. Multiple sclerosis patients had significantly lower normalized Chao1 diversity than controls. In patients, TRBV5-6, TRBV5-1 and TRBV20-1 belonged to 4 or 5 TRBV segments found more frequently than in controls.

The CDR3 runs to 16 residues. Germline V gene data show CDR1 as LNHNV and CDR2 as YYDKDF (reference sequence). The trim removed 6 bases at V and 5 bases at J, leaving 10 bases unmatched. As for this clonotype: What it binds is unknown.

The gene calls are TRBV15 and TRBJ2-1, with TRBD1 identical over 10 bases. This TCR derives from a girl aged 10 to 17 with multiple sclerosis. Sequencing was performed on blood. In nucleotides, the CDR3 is TGTGCCACCAGTACTGACAGGGGGCGCAAGGACAATGAGCAGTTCTTC. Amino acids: CATSTDRGRKDNEQFF.